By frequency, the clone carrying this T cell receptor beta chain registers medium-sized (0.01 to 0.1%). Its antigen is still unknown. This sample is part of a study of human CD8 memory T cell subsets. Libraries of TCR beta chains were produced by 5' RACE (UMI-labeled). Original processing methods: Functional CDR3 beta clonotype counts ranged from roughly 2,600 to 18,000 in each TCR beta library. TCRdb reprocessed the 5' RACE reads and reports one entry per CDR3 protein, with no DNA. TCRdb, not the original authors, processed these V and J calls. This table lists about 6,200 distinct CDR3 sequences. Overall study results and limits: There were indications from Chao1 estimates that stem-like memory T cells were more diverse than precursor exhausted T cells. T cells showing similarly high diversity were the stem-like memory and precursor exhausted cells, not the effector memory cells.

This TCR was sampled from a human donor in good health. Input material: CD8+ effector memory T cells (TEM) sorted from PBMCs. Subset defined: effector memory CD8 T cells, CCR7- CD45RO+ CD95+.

The CDR3 sequence: CASSLVRAGELFF. The chain couples TRBV11-2 to TRBJ2-2. Germline values: CDR1 SGHAT, CDR2 FQNNGV. This CDR3 spans 13 amino acids. Full variable domain (missing parts from reference TRBV11-2 and TRBJ2-2): EAGVAQSPRYKIIEKRQSVAFWCNPISGHATLYWYQQILGQGPKLLIQFQNNGVVDDSQLPKDRFSAERLKGVDSTLKIQPAKLEDSAVYLCASSLVRAGELFFGEGSRLTVL.